Shown below are 15 T cell receptor beta chains from a single sample sequenced in a study of blood T cell repertoires in COVID-19 (dated by TCRdb to 2018 to 2021). Library generation was performed with the immunoSEQ multiplex PCR assay. As stored in TCRdb, this immuneACCESS dataset retains in-frame rearrangements with V and J assigned. A fraction of the clones does not appear; measured against another copy, unresolved V genes explain less than half of the discrepancy, and the remainder lacks a known reason. The sample data list under 35,000 clones, and 85% of these were observed just once. Of the sample, roughly 7% is held by the ten largest clones. Material for sequencing was peripheral blood. Receptors were obtained from a human donor in a cohort sampled during active COVID-19.

The V call is TRBV11-2, the J call TRBJ2-3; TRBD2 matches at 14 bases. This CDR3 region has 16 residues. From germline, CDR1 is SGHAT and CDR2 FQNNGV. J lost 8 bases, V lost 3 bases, and 7 bases had no gene match. CDR3 loop: CASSFRLAGGPGTQYF. The CDR3 DNA reads as TGTGCCAGCAGCTTCAGACTAGCGGGAGGGCCGGGTACGCAGTATTTT.

This clone was seen only a few times. One junction end disagrees with the germline gene, perhaps due to a read error. For the CDR3, the DNA is TGTGCTAGCATCCTCACAGGGGACTATGGCTACACCTTC. Protein product: CASILTGDYGYTF. The chain is built from TRBV7-7 and TRBJ1-2; 7 bases are a match to TRBD1. This CDR3 is 13 amino acids long. Germline loops: CDR1 SSHAT, CDR2 FNYEAQ (reference sequence).

The V and J genes are TRBV5-5 and TRBJ2-7, with D perhaps matching TRBD2 (5 bases). Germline values: CDR1 SGHKS, CDR2 YYEKEE (reference sequence). The CDR3 spans 15 residues. V dropped 2 bases and J dropped 3 bases, with 15 bases sitting between them. This CDR3 reads CASSFDYGDLYEQYF. The DNA of the CDR3 is TGTGCCAGCAGCTTTGATTACGGGGATCTCTACGAGCAGTACTTC.

The CDR3 sequence is CASSLDQGYGYTF. CDR3 nucleotides: TGCGCCAGCAGCTTGGACCAGGGGTATGGCTACACCTTC. V usage is TRBV5-1 and J usage is TRBJ1-2, with a possible D match to TRBD1 (6 bases). The germline CDR1 and CDR2 sequences are SGHRS and YFSETQ. CDR3 length equals 13 residues. V was trimmed by 0 bases and J by 5 bases, leaving 8 bases between them.

The count of this clone is one. This CDR3 reads CSVGGQGRYEQYF. DNA of the CDR3: TGCAGCGTTGGAGGACAGGGGAGATACGAGCAGTACTTC. The chain couples TRBV29-1 to TRBJ2-7, with 9 bases identical to TRBD1. V lost 4 bases to trimming and J lost 4 bases; unmatched junction nucleotides: 5. Germline V lookup: CDR1 SQVTM, CDR2 ANQGSEA. This CDR3 is built from 13 residues.

This sequence joins TRBV12-3 or TRBV12-4 and TRBJ2-1; a possible D gene is TRBD1 (5 bases). V was clipped by 3 bases and J by 8 bases, with 8 bases between them. This CDR3 region has 12 residues. CDR3 nucleotides: TGTGCCAGCAGTTTCAGGGTGGATGAGCAGTTCTTC. It is translated as CASSFRVDEQFF.

V gene TRBV12-3 or TRBV12-4 combines with J gene TRBJ2-7; 7 nucleotides agree with TRBD1. CDR3 length: 12 residues. The V and J ends lost 8 bases and 3 bases, in that order; junction bases with no gene match: 4. DNA for the CDR3: TGTGCCAGCTCGGGACAGTACTACGAGCAGTACTTC. This sequence encodes CASSGQYYEQYF.

V gene TRBV21-1 combines with J gene TRBJ2-6; TRBD1 is the table's D call and was not checked against the DNA. TRBV21-1 is reported as a pseudogene. This CDR3 comprises 19 residues. The CDR3 reads CASSKKPYQRAGGANVLTF. The CDR3 DNA is TGTGCCAGCAGCAAGAAACCGTACCAGAGAGCAGGAGGGGCCAACGTCCTGACTTTC.

This rearrangement joins TRBV5-1 to TRBJ2-7; 10 bases fit TRBD1. The CDR3 runs 16 residues. Trimming took 0 bases from V and 3 from J; bases not matched to a gene: 6. Germline loops: CDR1 SGHRS, CDR2 YFSETQ. The CDR3 region has the DNA TGCGCCAGCAGCTTGGCCGCGGGACAGGGGATCTACGAGCAGTACTTC. Its translation: CASSLAAGQGIYEQYF.

The rearrangement joins TRBV27 to TRBJ2-2; 9 bases map to TRBD1. V was clipped by 5 bases and J by 4 bases; unmatched bases: 5. The CDR3 has 15 amino acids. Germline values: CDR1 MNHEY, CDR2 SMNVEV (reference sequence). The CDR3, as DNA: TGTGCCAGCAGTCACGACAGGGGGGGCACCGGGGAGCTGTTTTTT. It yields the protein CASSHDRGGTGELFF.

The V and J genes are TRBV9 and TRBJ2-7; no definite D call. Per the germline V gene, CDR1 is SGDLS and CDR2 is YYNGEE. The length of the CDR3 is 13 residues. V was shortened by 0 bases and J by 3 bases, with 7 bases between the two germline ends. The CDR3 protein is CASSVAPGYEQYF. DNA of the CDR3: TGTGCCAGCAGCGTAGCGCCGGGCTACGAGCAGTACTTC.

V and J are TRBV19 and TRBJ2-5, with D uncertain. V was pared by 6 bases and J by 2 bases, with 10 bases between. This CDR3 region has 13 residues. The germline V gene encodes CDR1 LNHDA and CDR2 SQIVND (reference sequence). This chain's CDR3 is CASSPKIQETQYF. In DNA, the CDR3 is TGTGCCAGTAGCCCTAAGATACAAGAGACCCAGTACTTC.

The rearrangement joins TRBV25-1 to TRBJ1-2; 11 nucleotides match TRBD1. Germline V lookup: CDR1 MGHDK, CDR2 SYGVNS. Trimming removed 6 bases from V and 3 bases from J; junction bases left unmatched: 3. This CDR3 has 14 amino acids. This CDR3 reads CASRRTGGDYGYTF. The CDR3 region has the DNA TGTGCCAGCAGGAGGACAGGGGGCGACTATGGCTACACCTTC.

This chain links TRBV21-1 with TRBJ2-5; the DNA was not compared with TRBD1, the D call given in the table. TRBV21-1 is a pseudogene segment. The CDR3 is 14 residues long. As DNA, the CDR3 is TGTGCCAGCAGCAAACAGGGGAACCAAGAGACCCAGTACTTC. Translating gives CASSKQGNQETQYF.

This clone was observed a handful of times. V gene TRBV9 combines with J gene TRBJ1-2; 11 bases are shared with TRBD1. V shed 2 bases, J shed 6 bases, and the junction held 12 bases outside the gene matches. The CDR3 has 17 amino acids. Germline CDR1 SGDLS, CDR2 YYNGEE. CDR3 in amino acids: CASSVPGQGGQLDGYTF. The CDR3 DNA reads as TGTGCCAGCAGCGTCCCGGGACAGGGGGGCCAATTGGATGGCTACACCTTC.